Listed here are 2 T cell receptor beta chains from one sample, sequenced in a study of Graves' ophthalmopathy and Graves' hyperthyroidism. RNA transcripts provided the template for amplifying TCR beta CDR3 regions. HTBI-primed first-round RT-PCR preceded second-round multiplex PCR. MiXCR, run by TCRdb on the multiplex PCR reads, gives a single entry per CDR3 protein. The sample carries 650,000 to 900,000 distinct CDR3 sequences, around 40% recorded once. The sample comprised peripheral blood. Source of these receptors: an adult man with Graves' ophthalmopathy.

This clonotype has a count of ten or more. The rearrangement joins TRBV10-2 to TRBJ1-2; no reliable D call. The CDR3 has 12 amino acids. Looked up from germline, CDR1 is WSHSY and CDR2 is SAAADI. V dropped 6 bases and J dropped 4 bases, with 9 bases sitting between them. The CDR3 bases are TGCGCCAGCAGAGAGGGAGGCTATGGCTACACCTTC. This translates into CASREGGYGYTF.

This clonotype has just a few counts. The chain recombines TRBV24-1 with TRBJ1-1; D not certain. V dropped 6 bases and J dropped 0 bases, with 4 bases sitting between them. The CDR3 runs 12 residues. From germline, CDR1 is KGHDR and CDR2 SFDVKD. For the CDR3, the DNA is TGTGCCACCAGTTCGGTGAACACTGAAGCTTTCTTT. Residues: CATSSVNTEAFF.